This record covers a single TCR beta chain. V lost 5 bases, J lost 6 bases, and 7 bases lay in between. Germline V CDR1 and CDR2: MRHNA, SNTAGT. The CDR3 runs to 11 residues. The data belong to a study of cytomegalovirus exposure and HLA in healthy donors. In the PCR, 60 Vbeta and 13 Jbeta primers were used. Profiling relied on immunoSEQ multiplex PCR, and the TCRdb table lists in-frame clones only, not all of them. The data show 200,000 or so clones, around four fifths seen once. The source material was PBMCs. V gene TRBV6-4 combines with J gene TRBJ1-2; no firm D call. The receptor was derived from a woman between 45 and 60 years old in good health and CMV-seropositive. CDR3 nucleotides: TGTGCCAGCAGTCTCGGGGATGGCTACACCTTC. Translating gives CASSLGDGYTF.